The clone carrying this TCR beta chain has more than one count but fewer than ten. The germline CDR1 and CDR2 sequences are SGHNT and YYREEE (reference sequence). This CDR3 spans 15 amino acids. Trimming at V came to 4 bases and at J to 6 bases, leaving 13 bases not matched to a gene. This sample was included in a study of patients and donors after allogeneic stem cell transplantation. TCRdb reprocessed the RT-PCR reads with MiXCR, giving one entry per CDR3 protein. The sample consists of more than 1,500 distinct CDR3 sequences, about 22% of them appearing once. This receptor was identified in a human donor who was either an allogeneic HSCT recipient or a stem cell or donor lymphocyte infusion donor (not recorded which). It is not recorded whose cells these are; they may come from a transplant donor. The J gene is TRBJ2-7, the V gene TRBV5-4; 7 nucleotides agree with TRBD2. Sequencing input: blood, either unsorted or a sorted T cell fraction (not recorded which). The CDR3 region has the DNA TGTGCCAGCAGCCCGGACTTGCGGGAGTCGGGCGAGCAGTACTTC. Amino acid sequence: CASSPDLRESGEQYF.